This T cell receptor (beta chain) was sequenced in a study of shared clonotypes between healthy human individuals. Study-wide results and caveats: Limited genetic and exposure-history diversity came from having few donors. Naive subsets generally exceeded memory subsets in estimated richness.

The CDR3 covers 13 residues. Germline V gene sequence: CDR1 LNHDA, CDR2 SQIVND (reference sequence). Trimming pared 4 bases from V and 4 bases from J, leaving 9 bases between. Comments on this clone: Its antigen is currently unknown.

Produced via immunoSEQ multiplex PCR; TCRdb's table is partial and in-frame only. The table records over a million clones, around 78% of them present only once. The source material was memory CD4+ T cells from PBMCs. The subset denotes: CD45RA-negative fraction. V gene TRBV19 combines with J gene TRBJ2-3; D may be TRBD1 (5 bases). The TCR sequence derives from a man younger than 35 in good health. Some clones in this sample may be carry-over from other donors' samples. The CDR3 DNA reads as TGTGCCAGTAGTAGGGGCCAATCAGATACGCAGTATTTT. It yields the protein CASSRGQSDTQYF.